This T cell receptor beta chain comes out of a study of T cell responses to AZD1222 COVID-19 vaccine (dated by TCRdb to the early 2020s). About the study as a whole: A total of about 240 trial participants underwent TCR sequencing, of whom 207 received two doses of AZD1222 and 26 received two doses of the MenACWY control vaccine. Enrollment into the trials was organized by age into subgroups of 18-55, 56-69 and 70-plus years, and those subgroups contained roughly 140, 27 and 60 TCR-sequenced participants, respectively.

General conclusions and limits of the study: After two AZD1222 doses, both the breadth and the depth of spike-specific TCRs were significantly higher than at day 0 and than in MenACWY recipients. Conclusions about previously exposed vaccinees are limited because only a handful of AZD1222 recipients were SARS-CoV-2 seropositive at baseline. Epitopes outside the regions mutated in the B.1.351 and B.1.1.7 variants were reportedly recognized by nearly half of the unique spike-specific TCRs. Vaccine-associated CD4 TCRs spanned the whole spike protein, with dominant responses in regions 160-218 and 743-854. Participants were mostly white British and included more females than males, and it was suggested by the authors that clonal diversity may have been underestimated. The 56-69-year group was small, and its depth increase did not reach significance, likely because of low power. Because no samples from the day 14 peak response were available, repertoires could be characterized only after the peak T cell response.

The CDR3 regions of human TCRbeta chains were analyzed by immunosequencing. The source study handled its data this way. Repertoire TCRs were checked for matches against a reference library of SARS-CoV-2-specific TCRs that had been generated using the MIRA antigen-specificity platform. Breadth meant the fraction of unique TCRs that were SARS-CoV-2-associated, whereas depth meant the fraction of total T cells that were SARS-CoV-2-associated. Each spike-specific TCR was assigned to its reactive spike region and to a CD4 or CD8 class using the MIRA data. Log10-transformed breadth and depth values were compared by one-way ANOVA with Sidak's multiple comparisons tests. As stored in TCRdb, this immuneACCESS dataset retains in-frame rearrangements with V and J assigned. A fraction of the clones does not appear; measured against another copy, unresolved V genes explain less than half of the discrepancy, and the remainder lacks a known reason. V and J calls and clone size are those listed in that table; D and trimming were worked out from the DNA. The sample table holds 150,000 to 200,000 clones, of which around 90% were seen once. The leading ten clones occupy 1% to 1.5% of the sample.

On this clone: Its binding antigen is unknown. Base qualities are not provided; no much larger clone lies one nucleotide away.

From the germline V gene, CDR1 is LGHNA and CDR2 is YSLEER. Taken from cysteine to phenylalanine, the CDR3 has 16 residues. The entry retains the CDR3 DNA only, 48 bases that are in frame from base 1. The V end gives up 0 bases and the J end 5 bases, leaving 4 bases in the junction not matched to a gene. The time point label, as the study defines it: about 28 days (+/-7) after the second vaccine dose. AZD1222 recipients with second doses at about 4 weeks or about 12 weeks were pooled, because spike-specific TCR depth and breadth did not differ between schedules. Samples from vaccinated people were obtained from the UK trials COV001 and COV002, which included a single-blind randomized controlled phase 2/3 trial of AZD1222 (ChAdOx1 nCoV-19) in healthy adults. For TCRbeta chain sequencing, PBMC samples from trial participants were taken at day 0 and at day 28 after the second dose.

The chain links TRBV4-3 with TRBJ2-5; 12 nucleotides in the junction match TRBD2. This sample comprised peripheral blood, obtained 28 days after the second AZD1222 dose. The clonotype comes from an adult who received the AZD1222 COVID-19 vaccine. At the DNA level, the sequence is TGCGCCAGCAGCCAAGACTACGGACTAGCGGGGGAGACCCAGTACTTC. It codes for CASSQDYGLAGETQYF.